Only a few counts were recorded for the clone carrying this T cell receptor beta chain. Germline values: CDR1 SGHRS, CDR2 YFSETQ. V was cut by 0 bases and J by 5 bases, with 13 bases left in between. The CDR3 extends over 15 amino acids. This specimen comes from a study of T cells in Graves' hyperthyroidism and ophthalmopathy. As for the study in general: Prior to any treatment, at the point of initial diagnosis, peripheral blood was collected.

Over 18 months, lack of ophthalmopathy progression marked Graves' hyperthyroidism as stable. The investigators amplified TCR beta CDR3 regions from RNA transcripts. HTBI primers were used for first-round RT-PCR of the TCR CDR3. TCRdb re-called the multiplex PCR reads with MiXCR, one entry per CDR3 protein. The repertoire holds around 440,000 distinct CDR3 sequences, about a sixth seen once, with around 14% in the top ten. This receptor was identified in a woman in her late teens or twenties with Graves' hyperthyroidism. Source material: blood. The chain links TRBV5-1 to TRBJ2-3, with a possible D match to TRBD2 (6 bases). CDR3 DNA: TGCGCCAGCAGCTTGGGTCCGGGGGTAATAGATACGCAGTATTTT. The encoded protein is CASSLGPGVIDTQYF. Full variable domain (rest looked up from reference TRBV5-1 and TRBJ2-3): KAGVTQTPRYLIKTRGQQVTLSCSPISGHRSVSWYQQTPGQGLQFLFEYFSETQRNKGNFPGRFSGRQFSNSRSEMNVSTLELGDSALYLCASSLGPGVIDTQYFGPGTRLTVL.